This T cell receptor (beta chain) appears in the sequencing data of a study of blood T cell repertoires in COVID-19. Germline V lookup: CDR1 SGHAT, CDR2 FQNNGV. The CDR3 is 13 residues long. V lost 4 bases and J lost 8; bases outside the gene matches: 2. As handled by the study authors: Quantification of nucleated cells was approximated via reference gene primer amplification. TCRdb's table, derived via immunoSEQ multiplex PCR, lists solely in-frame clones and lacks some. V, J and clone size were drawn from that table, and D and trimming were deduced from the DNA. The profile shows about 90,000 clones, 80% to 90% of them singletons.

Sequencing used peripheral blood. The V gene is TRBV11-2, the J gene TRBJ1-6; 7 nucleotides match TRBD1. The origin of this receptor is a human donor in a cohort sampled during active COVID-19. DNA of the CDR3: TGTGCCAGCAGCTACACAGGGGATTCACCCCTCCACTTT. It encodes CASSYTGDSPLHF.